The clone carrying this T cell receptor (beta chain) has only a few counts. The antigen is not known. Germline V gene lookup returns CDR1 SGHRS and CDR2 YFSETQ. The CDR3 totals 14 residues. Trimming cost V 4 bases and J 2 bases, with 12 bases left between them. The data originate from a study of blood T cells in healthy people across ages. Findings and caveats of the study: Unknown CMV status may confound age-related changes in expanded clones. Diversity was higher, and naive CD4+ cells more numerous, in long-lived donors than in aged donors.

Primed by a sample-barcoded 5' primer and a J-beta primer mix, a second PCR proceeded for 7 to 11 cycles. Using its own MiXCR run on the 5' RACE reads, TCRdb lists one record per CDR3 protein. This sample has approximately 800,000 distinct CDR3 sequences, with 56% found just once. The specimen sequenced was blood. The chain has TRBV5-1 and TRBJ2-5, with D possibly matching TRBD2 (6 bases). The receptor comes from a man aged 40-49 years in good health. In DNA, the CDR3 is TGCGCCAGCAGCGAGGGGACTGGACAAGAGACCCAGTACTTC. Its protein is CASSEGTGQETQYF.